A selection of T cell receptor beta chains follows, all from one sample in a study of OX40 agonist ivuxolimab in advanced cancers. Clones were sequenced by immunoSEQ multiplex PCR, and TCRdb holds only the in-frame ones, with some missing. Here the sample spans around 9,300 clones, roughly 90% being singletons. Sequencing was performed on CD4+ or CD8+ T cells sorted from blood, taken in a trial of the OX40 agonist ivuxolimab. Receptors originate from an adult with an advanced solid tumor such as melanoma, head and neck, liver or kidney cancer. CDR3s include the opening cysteine and the closing phenylalanine or tryptophan. Each record gives: D gene, J gene, clone size, V gene, CDR3 DNA, CDR3 protein. A D gene is named only where the DNA matches it firmly. The size entry is marked missing in some rows and otherwise reads once, few, many or a size class.

>NA|TRBJ1-5|NA|TRBV30
TGTGCCTGGAGTGGCAGGAACAATCAGCCCCAGCATTTT
CAWSGRNNQPQHF
>NA|TRBJ2-1|NA|TRBV2
TGTGCCAGCAGGAGGGGGGAGGATGAGCAGTTCTTC
CASRRGEDEQFF
>NA|TRBJ2-7|NA|TRBV2
TGTGCCAGCAGTGAACCGGGACAACGGAGCTACGAGCAGTACTTC
CASSEPGQRSYEQYF
>NA|TRBJ1-2|NA|TRBV28
TGTGCCAGCAGTTCATCCTCTCCTAGACTCTATGGCTACACCTTC
CASSSSSPRLYGYTF
>NA|TRBJ1-1|NA|TRBV19
TGTGCCAGTAGCCAAACAGGGAGGAGCACTGAAGCTTTCTTT
CASSQTGRSTEAFF
>NA|TRBJ1-2|NA|TRBV14
TGTGCCAGCAGCCAAGTCCGCCACCATTGGAGCTACACCTTC
CASSQVRHHWSYTF
>NA|TRBJ2-7|NA|TRBV21-1
TGTGCCAAAACCGAACGGGGGAACGAGCAGTACTTC
CAKTERGNEQYF
>NA|TRBJ1-6|NA|TRBV27
TGTGCCAGCAGTTACCGACCTACAATGGATTCACCCCTCCACTTT
CASSYRPTMDSPLHF
>NA|TRBJ1-1|few|TRBV5-1
TGCGCCACCTCCTACGGAGGAAACACTGAAGCTTTCTTT
CATSYGGNTEAFF
>TRBD1|TRBJ2-5|NA|TRBV6-5
TGTGCCAGCAGTTCTATCCGGGACAGGGGGCGAGAGACCCAGTACTTC
CASSSIRDRGRETQYF
>NA|TRBJ1-1|NA|TRBV6-1
TGTGCCGGCACCCCGGGCAGGAACACTGAAGCTTTCTTT
CAGTPGRNTEAFF
>TRBD1|TRBJ1-1|NA|TRBV19
TGTGCCAGTAGTATCGGGACAGTGAACACTGAAGCTTTCTTT
CASSIGTVNTEAFF
>TRBD2|TRBJ2-3|NA|TRBV27
TGTGCCAGCAGTTTACTAGCGGGAGTCACAGATACGCAGTATTTT
CASSLLAGVTDTQYF
>TRBD2|TRBJ2-7|NA|TRBV6-1
TGTGCCAGCAGTGGACTAGCCGGCGAGCAGTACTTC
CASSGLAGEQYF
>NA|TRBJ2-3|NA|TRBV4-2
TGTGCCAGCAGCCAAAGGGGCCGGCCAGATACGCAGTATTTT
CASSQRGRPDTQYF
>NA|TRBJ2-3|NA|TRBV7-3
TGTGCCAGCAGCTTAAATCCCAGCACAGATACGCAGTATTTT
CASSLNPSTDTQYF
>NA|TRBJ2-5|NA|TRBV5-1
TGCGCCAGCAGCTTGGCGACTCCCCAAGAGACCCAGTACTTC
CASSLATPQETQYF
>NA|TRBJ2-5|NA|TRBV7-6
TGTGCCAGCAGCTTAGCGACTTGGGCGGGGCAAGAGACCCAGTACTTC
CASSLATWAGQETQYF
>NA|TRBJ2-7|NA|TRBV28
TGTGCCAGCAGTCCCGGTGGAGGGGCGGACTACGAGCAGTACTTC
CASSPGGGADYEQYF
>TRBD2|TRBJ2-3|NA|TRBV5-1
TGCGCCAGCAGCACTAGCGGGAGGGGGGATACGCAGTATTTT
CASSTSGRGDTQYF
>NA|TRBJ2-2|NA|TRBV6-1
TGTGCCAGCAGTGAAGTCACGGCTGGGGAGCTGTTTTTT
CASSEVTAGELFF
>TRBD1|TRBJ1-5|few|TRBV18
TGTGCCAGCTCACAACAGGGGCGTAATCAGCCCCAGCATTTT
CASSQQGRNQPQHF
>NA|TRBJ2-3|once|TRBV18
TGTGCCAGCTCTCCGGACTCCGCAGATACGCAGTATTTT
CASSPDSADTQYF
>NA|TRBJ1-4|NA|TRBV6-6
TGTGCCAGCATCGACAGCCCTAATGAAAAACTGTTTTTT
CASIDSPNEKLFF
>NA|TRBJ1-5|NA|TRBV28
TGTGCCAGCAGTTCGTTGGGTCAGCCCCAGCATTTT
CASSSLGQPQHF
>TRBD2|TRBJ2-1|NA|TRBV5-8
TGTGCCAGCAGCCTCCCGGGAGCGGGAGGCGCCAATGAGCAGTTCTTC
CASSLPGAGGANEQFF
>TRBD1|TRBJ1-1|few|TRBV9
TGTGCCAGCAGCGTAGGGACAGGGAACACTGAAGCTTTCTTT
CASSVGTGNTEAFF
>NA|TRBJ1-1|NA|TRBV11-2
TGTGCCAGCACCCTGACTGAGGGGACTGAAGCTTTCTTT
CASTLTEGTEAFF
>NA|TRBJ2-1|few|TRBV28
TGTGCCAGCAGTTTAATAGGAGGTAAGCGGTACAATGAGCAGTTCTTC
CASSLIGGKRYNEQFF
>TRBD2|TRBJ2-7|NA|TRBV19
TGTGCCAGTAGTATTCGTGCGGGAGATTACGAGCAGTACTTC
CASSIRAGDYEQYF